This is a list of T cell receptor beta chains from one sample in a study of control samples from healthy donors and cancer patients. Assay used: immunoSEQ multiplex PCR; TCRdb lists only in-frame clones, some missing. This table has about 140,000 clones, approximately 94% appearing once. The sample comprised blood. All receptors derive from a man aged 35-49 years in good health. Both conserved end residues are part of each CDR3. A D gene is named only where the DNA matches it firmly. A row's size may be missing; if present it is once, few, many or a size class.

len: 11; d_gene: NA; abundance: NA; j_gene: TRBJ2-7; v_gene: TRBV6-6; CDR3nt: TGTGCCAGCAGGAAGGGGAACGAGCAGTACTTC; CDR3aa: CASRKGNEQYF
len: 15; d_gene: NA; abundance: NA; j_gene: TRBJ2-2; v_gene: TRBV19; CDR3nt: TGTGCCAGTAGTGCCGCCCCGGTTTTTGCCGGGGAGCTGTTTTTT; CDR3aa: CASSAAPVFAGELFF
len: 13; d_gene: NA; abundance: NA; j_gene: TRBJ2-1; v_gene: TRBV18; CDR3nt: TGTGCCAGCTCACCAGGGATCAACAATGAGCAGTTCTTC; CDR3aa: CASSPGINNEQFF
len: 18; d_gene: TRBD1; abundance: once; j_gene: TRBJ1-2; v_gene: TRBV2; CDR3nt: TGTGCCAGCAGTCGCGGGGGGATACAGGGGGCGCTTAACTATGGCTACACCTTC; CDR3aa: CASSRGGIQGALNYGYTF
len: 15; d_gene: TRBD2; abundance: NA; j_gene: TRBJ2-3; v_gene: TRBV24-1; CDR3nt: TGTGCCACCCGTGGGCCAGCGGGGAGCCCAGATACGCAGTATTTT; CDR3aa: CATRGPAGSPDTQYF
len: 15; d_gene: TRBD1; abundance: NA; j_gene: TRBJ2-5; v_gene: TRBV7-9; CDR3nt: TGTGCCAGCAGCCGCGACAGGGGGCTTGGGGAGACCCAGTACTTC; CDR3aa: CASSRDRGLGETQYF
len: 14; d_gene: NA; abundance: NA; j_gene: TRBJ1-3; v_gene: TRBV19; CDR3nt: TGTGCCAGTAGACGCCCGGGGACGGGAAACACCATATATTTT; CDR3aa: CASRRPGTGNTIYF
len: 15; d_gene: TRBD2; abundance: NA; j_gene: TRBJ2-7; v_gene: TRBV5-1; CDR3nt: TGCGCCAGCAGCTTGACTAGCGGGGGCTCCTACGAGCAGTACTTC; CDR3aa: CASSLTSGGSYEQYF
len: 16; d_gene: TRBD1; abundance: few; j_gene: TRBJ2-2; v_gene: TRBV5-8; CDR3nt: TGTGCCAGCAGCACAGGACAGGGAACGAACACCGGGGAGCTGTTTTTT; CDR3aa: CASSTGQGTNTGELFF
len: 15; d_gene: NA; abundance: NA; j_gene: TRBJ1-1; v_gene: TRBV7-2; CDR3nt: TGTGCCAGCAGCTTAGTGGCGGCCTTGGGCACTGAAGCTTTCTTT; CDR3aa: CASSLVAALGTEAFF
len: 12; d_gene: NA; abundance: NA; j_gene: TRBJ1-4; v_gene: TRBV29-1; CDR3nt: TGCAGCGTGAACAGTATGGGTGAAAAACTGTTTTTT; CDR3aa: CSVNSMGEKLFF
len: 13; d_gene: NA; abundance: NA; j_gene: TRBJ1-2; v_gene: TRBV29-1; CDR3nt: TGCAGCGTTACAGGCGGTATGAACTATGGCTACACCTTC; CDR3aa: CSVTGGMNYGYTF
len: 16; d_gene: NA; abundance: NA; j_gene: TRBJ1-4; v_gene: TRBV4-1; CDR3nt: TGCGCCAGCAGCCAGTTAGGGGTTTCAACTAATGAAAAACTGTTTTTT; CDR3aa: CASSQLGVSTNEKLFF
len: 15; d_gene: NA; abundance: NA; j_gene: TRBJ2-2; v_gene: TRBV6-5; CDR3nt: TGTGCCAGCATCGTAACGAATCTAGACGCCGGGGAGCTGTTTTTT; CDR3aa: CASIVTNLDAGELFF
len: 18; d_gene: TRBD2; abundance: NA; j_gene: TRBJ2-6; v_gene: TRBV7-2; CDR3nt: TGTGCCAGCAGCTCTCCGGCTAGCGGGAGGGCGGAGGCCAACGTCCTGACTTTC; CDR3aa: CASSSPASGRAEANVLTF
len: 14; d_gene: NA; abundance: NA; j_gene: TRBJ2-1; v_gene: TRBV5-1; CDR3nt: TGCGCCAGCAGCTTGGAGAACGCCAACGGTGCGCAGTTCTTC; CDR3aa: CASSLENANGAQFF
len: 18; d_gene: NA; abundance: NA; j_gene: TRBJ2-5; v_gene: TRBV5-5; CDR3nt: TGTGCCAGCAGCTTGGGGGGGTTTCGACACGGTTTCGAAGAGACCCAGTACTTC; CDR3aa: CASSLGGFRHGFEETQYF
len: 13; d_gene: NA; abundance: NA; j_gene: TRBJ2-3; v_gene: TRBV9; CDR3nt: TGTGCCAGCAGCCCTCAGGTGTCAGATACGCAGTATTTT; CDR3aa: CASSPQVSDTQYF
len: 15; d_gene: TRBD1; abundance: NA; j_gene: TRBJ2-3; v_gene: TRBV6-5; CDR3nt: TGTGCCAGCAGTTTGCCGGGACAGCCCCCGGATACGCAGTATTTT; CDR3aa: CASSLPGQPPDTQYF
len: 15; d_gene: TRBD1; abundance: NA; j_gene: TRBJ1-1; v_gene: TRBV5-8; CDR3nt: TGTGCCAGCAGCTTGAGGACAGGGGGCGCTTTTGAAGCTTTCTTT; CDR3aa: CASSLRTGGAFEAFF
len: 15; d_gene: NA; abundance: NA; j_gene: TRBJ1-2; v_gene: TRBV2; CDR3nt: TGTGCCAGCAGTGAGGATAGGAACGGGGGTGAGGGCTACACCTTC; CDR3aa: CASSEDRNGGEGYTF
len: 13; d_gene: TRBD2; abundance: NA; j_gene: TRBJ2-3; v_gene: TRBV7-9; CDR3nt: TGTGCCAGCAGGCTGACTAGCGGAGATACGCAGTATTTT; CDR3aa: CASRLTSGDTQYF
len: 13; d_gene: NA; abundance: NA; j_gene: TRBJ1-4; v_gene: TRBV4-3; CDR3nt: TGCGCCAGCAGCCAAGACTGGCGGGCAGGACTGTTTTTT; CDR3aa: CASSQDWRAGLFF
len: 14; d_gene: NA; abundance: once; j_gene: TRBJ2-1; v_gene: TRBV14; CDR3nt: TGTGCCAGCAGCCATTTCGGCCAAATCAATGAGCAGTTCTTC; CDR3aa: CASSHFGQINEQFF
len: 13; d_gene: TRBD2; abundance: few; j_gene: TRBJ2-3; v_gene: TRBV6-4; CDR3nt: TGTGCCAGCAGTAGTAGCGGGACCGATACGCAGTATTTT; CDR3aa: CASSSSGTDTQYF
len: 17; d_gene: TRBD1; abundance: NA; j_gene: TRBJ1-5; v_gene: TRBV28; CDR3nt: TGTGCCAGCAGTTTACCCACGGACAGGCCGAATTACAAGCCCCAGCATTTT; CDR3aa: CASSLPTDRPNYKPQHF
len: 13; d_gene: NA; abundance: NA; j_gene: TRBJ1-6; v_gene: TRBV3-1/TRBV3-2; CDR3nt: TGTGCCAGCAGCCAAGGGGTAAATTCACCCCTCCACTTT; CDR3aa: CASSQGVNSPLHF
len: 16; d_gene: NA; abundance: once; j_gene: TRBJ1-1; v_gene: TRBV27; CDR3nt: TGTGCCAGCTCTACCAAACAGGGTAAAGTTGACACTGAAGCTTTCTTT; CDR3aa: CASSTKQGKVDTEAFF
len: 14; d_gene: NA; abundance: NA; j_gene: TRBJ2-5; v_gene: TRBV2; CDR3nt: TGTGCCAGCAGACTCCGGGACAACCAAGAGACCCAGTACTTC; CDR3aa: CASRLRDNQETQYF
len: 14; d_gene: NA; abundance: NA; j_gene: TRBJ2-7; v_gene: TRBV15; CDR3nt: TGTGCCACCAGCAGAGATCCATCAGTCTACGAGCAGTACTTC; CDR3aa: CATSRDPSVYEQYF
len: 16; d_gene: NA; abundance: NA; j_gene: TRBJ1-5; v_gene: TRBV5-6; CDR3nt: TGTGCCAGCAGCTTGGCAAGAGGATATAGCAATCAGCCCCAGCATTTT; CDR3aa: CASSLARGYSNQPQHF
len: 15; d_gene: TRBD1; abundance: NA; j_gene: TRBJ1-2; v_gene: TRBV3-1/TRBV3-2; CDR3nt: TGTGCCAGCAGCCAAGTCCGACAGGGGTTGTATGGCTACACCTTC; CDR3aa: CASSQVRQGLYGYTF
len: 15; d_gene: NA; abundance: NA; j_gene: TRBJ1-3; v_gene: TRBV6-5; CDR3nt: TGTGCCAGCAGTTACTCGAGGAACTCTGGAAACACCATATATTTT; CDR3aa: CASSYSRNSGNTIYF
len: 17; d_gene: TRBD2; abundance: once; j_gene: TRBJ2-3; v_gene: TRBV24-1; CDR3nt: TGTGCCACCAGTGATAGGACTAGCGGGGGGCTCACAGATACGCAGTATTTT; CDR3aa: CATSDRTSGGLTDTQYF
len: 16; d_gene: NA; abundance: NA; j_gene: TRBJ1-2; v_gene: TRBV18; CDR3nt: TGTGCCAGCTCACCGGAAGTAGGGCGCGCTAACTATGGCTACACCTTC; CDR3aa: CASSPEVGRANYGYTF